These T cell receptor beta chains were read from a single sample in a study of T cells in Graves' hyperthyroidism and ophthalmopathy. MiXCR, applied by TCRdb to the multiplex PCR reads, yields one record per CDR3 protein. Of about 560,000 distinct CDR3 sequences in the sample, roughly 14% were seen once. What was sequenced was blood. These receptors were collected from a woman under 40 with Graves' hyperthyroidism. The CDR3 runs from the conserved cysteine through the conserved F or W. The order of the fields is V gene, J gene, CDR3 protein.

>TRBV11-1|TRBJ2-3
CASSLRLAGGLDTQYF
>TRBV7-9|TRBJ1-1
CASSLPPPAMNTEAFF
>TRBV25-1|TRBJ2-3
CASSEAGLSQYF
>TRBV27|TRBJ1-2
CASSPGENYGYTF
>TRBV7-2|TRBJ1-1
CASSQAREGATEAFF
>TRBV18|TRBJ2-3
CASSPPSPDTQYF
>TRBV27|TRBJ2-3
CASSLGWDTQYF
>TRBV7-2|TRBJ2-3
CASTQPRQGGGADTQYF
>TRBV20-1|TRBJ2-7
CSARGDNYEQYF
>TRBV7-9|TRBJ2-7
CASSLIARGDEQYF
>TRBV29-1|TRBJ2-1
CSASRGDNEQFF
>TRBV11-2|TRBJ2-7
CASSPVGAGRLYEQYF
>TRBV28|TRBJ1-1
CASNLGHLTEAFF
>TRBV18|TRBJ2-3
CASSPRNTGTSTDTQYF
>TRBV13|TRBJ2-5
CASSTSGSRETQYF